This TCR beta chain was recorded in a study of shared clonotypes between healthy human individuals. The CDR3 loop spans 17 amino acids. Trimming removed 4 bases from V and 0 bases from J, with 13 bases in between. Germline V CDR1 and CDR2: MGHRA, YSYEKL. Assay used: immunoSEQ multiplex PCR; TCRdb lists only in-frame clones, some missing. This sample has millions of clones, with 95% found just once. The sample comprised naive CD4+ T cells sorted from blood. Subset specified: CD45RA+ positively selected. The origin of this receptor is a young man in good health. The chain has TRBV4-1 and TRBJ2-6; a weak D match, TRBD2 (5 bases). This CDR3 is CASSRGRASSGANVLTF. CDR3 DNA sequence: TGCGCCAGCAGCCGAGGGCGGGCTTCCTCTGGGGCCAACGTCCTGACTTTC.